The source of this TCR beta chain is a study of cytomegalovirus exposure and HLA in healthy donors. At the level of the study: Of fewer than 450 genotyped donors, about 80% clustered with self-reported Caucasian donors.

Study-level points and caveats: The study designated roughly 150 TCR beta chains cytomegalovirus-associated.

Concerning this clone: Its specificity is not known.

V was clipped by 7 bases and J by 5 bases; unmatched bases: 8. Germline V CDR1 and CDR2: SQVTM, ANQGSEA. CDR3 length equals 14 residues. With 60 Vbeta and 13 Jbeta primers, the PCR was carried out. Using immunoSEQ multiplex PCR, the repertoire was profiled, and TCRdb retains in-frame clones only, with some absent. The sample has roughly 88,000 clones; the top ten hold about 16%. What was sequenced was PBMCs. This TCR derives from a man between 50 and 59 years old in good health and CMV-seropositive. This sequence joins TRBV29-1 and TRBJ2-1; TRBD2 matches at 10 bases. CDR3 DNA sequence: TGCAGCGCCCGGACTAGCGGAAATCACAATGAGCAGTTCTTC. Protein sequence: CSARTSGNHNEQFF.